The rows below give T cell receptor beta chains drawn from one sample of a study of blood T cell repertoires in COVID-19. Sequencing used immunoSEQ multiplex PCR; TCRdb keeps in-frame clones, though not all of them. This table has 140,000 or so clones, 84% appearing once. Source material: peripheral blood. These TCRs come from a human donor in a cohort sampled during active COVID-19. Both conserved end residues are part of each CDR3. The D gene is left open where the match is weak. Only some rows state a clone size, as once, few, many or a class for expanded clones.

cdr3_nt	cdr3_aa	v_call	j_call	d_call	clone_size
TGTGCCAGCAGTGAATCACGACAGGGTGTGTTGGGTGGCTACACCTTC	CASSESRQGVLGGYTF	TRBV25-1	TRBJ1-2	TRBD1	NA
TGTGCCAACTCCTACCCCCTATGCGAAGCTTTCTTT	CANSYPLCEAFF	TRBV9	TRBJ1-1	NA	NA
TGTGCCAGCAGCTTTCTAGGACTAGCGCCGAGCACAGATACGCAGTATTTT	CASSFLGLAPSTDTQYF	TRBV11-2	TRBJ2-3	TRBD2	NA
TGTGCCAGCAGCTCGACGAGCGGCAATCAGCCCCAGCATTTT	CASSSTSGNQPQHF	TRBV27	TRBJ1-5	NA	few
TGTGCCAGCAGCTACAGGGGGAGCGGGGAGCTGTTTTTT	CASSYRGSGELFF	TRBV7-3	TRBJ2-2	TRBD1	NA
TGTGCCAGCAGTGGAGACAGGGGGCCTATCTATGGCTACACCTTC	CASSGDRGPIYGYTF	TRBV2	TRBJ1-2	TRBD1	NA
TGTGCCAGCAGCTTAACCGACAGGGGGAATTCACCCCTCCACTTT	CASSLTDRGNSPLHF	TRBV7-3	TRBJ1-6	TRBD1	NA
TGTGCCAGCAGCTTCCAACTCTCCACCTACAATGAGCAGTTCTTC	CASSFQLSTYNEQFF	TRBV11-1	TRBJ2-1	NA	NA
TGTGCCAGCAGCCCTGGGAGGGGATCGGTGGGCACAGATACGCAGTATTTT	CASSPGRGSVGTDTQYF	TRBV7-3	TRBJ2-3	TRBD2	NA
TGTGCCAGCAGCCAAGGCGGGGGGGCGGAGAATTCACCCCTCCACTTT	CASSQGGGAENSPLHF	TRBV4-2	TRBJ1-6	NA	NA
TGTGCCAGCAGCCCCGGGACAGGACACAATGAGCAGTTCTTC	CASSPGTGHNEQFF	TRBV7-2	TRBJ2-1	TRBD1	NA
TGCGCCAGAATAGTCGGGAACACTGAAGCTTTCTTT	CARIVGNTEAFF	TRBV10-2	TRBJ1-1	NA	NA
TGTGCCAGTAGTATTTCTGCGAACTCTGGAAACACCATATATTTT	CASSISANSGNTIYF	TRBV19	TRBJ1-3	NA	NA
TGTGCCAGCAGCCAAGATCTGGCAGGGTCCTATGGCTACACCTTC	CASSQDLAGSYGYTF	TRBV4-2	TRBJ1-2	NA	NA
TGTGCCAGCAGCCAAGATGTCAGCTCCTACAATGAGCAGTTCTTC	CASSQDVSSYNEQFF	TRBV3-1/TRBV3-2	TRBJ2-1	NA	once
TGTGCCAGCAGCCTCCCCGGACAGGGCTATGGCTACACCTTC	CASSLPGQGYGYTF	TRBV5-6	TRBJ1-2	TRBD1	few
TGTGCCAGCAGTCCCACTGGGGGGGCAGATACGCAGTATTTT	CASSPTGGADTQYF	TRBV13	TRBJ2-3	TRBD2	NA
TGTGCCAGCAGCGATTCAGGGACAGGTGGAAACACCATATATTTT	CASSDSGTGGNTIYF	TRBV9	TRBJ1-3	TRBD1	NA
TGTGCCAGTAGTATGGCGACAGGGGGCACAGATACGCAGTATTTT	CASSMATGGTDTQYF	TRBV19	TRBJ2-3	TRBD1	NA
TGCAGCGTTGGCGGGGGGACATACGAGCAGTACTTC	CSVGGGTYEQYF	TRBV29-1	TRBJ2-7	TRBD2	NA
TGTGCCAGCAGCTCGAGACCTTCGGAGGGGGCGAATGGCTACACCTTC	CASSSRPSEGANGYTF	TRBV7-3	TRBJ1-2	TRBD1	NA
TGTGCCAGCAGTTCCACGACAGGGCTTGATGGCTACACCTTC	CASSSTTGLDGYTF	TRBV27	TRBJ1-2	TRBD1	NA
TGTGCCAGCAGCCGGGACAGCGTCCCGGACTATGGCTACACCTTC	CASSRDSVPDYGYTF	TRBV5-8	TRBJ1-2	TRBD1	NA
TGTGCCAGCAGTTTGAGGGCAGGCGAAGCTTTCTTT	CASSLRAGEAFF	TRBV6-5	TRBJ1-1	NA	NA
TGTGCCAGCACAATAAGCGGGGCCACAGATACGCAGTATTTT	CASTISGATDTQYF	TRBV2	TRBJ2-3	TRBD2	NA
TGTGCCAGTGGGGACAGGGGCACAGATACGCAGTATTTT	CASGDRGTDTQYF	TRBV19	TRBJ2-3	TRBD1	NA
TGTGCCAGCAGCTCCACGGGGGGCCTAAGGACAGATACGCAGTATTTT	CASSSTGGLRTDTQYF	TRBV7-2	TRBJ2-3	NA	NA
TGTGCCAGCAGTGAATTGAGGGGGAGTAATGAAAAACTGTTTTTT	CASSELRGSNEKLFF	TRBV2	TRBJ1-4	NA	NA
TGCAGCGTTGAAGTAAAGGGGGCGAAAACTGAAGCTTTCTTT	CSVEVKGAKTEAFF	TRBV29-1	TRBJ1-1	TRBD1	NA
TGCAGTGCTAGTTTATCGGACAGGGGCTATGGCTACACCTTC	CSASLSDRGYGYTF	TRBV20-1	TRBJ1-2	TRBD1	NA
TGCGCCAGCAGGTGGGCCTTGAGCACAGATACGCAGTATTTT	CASRWALSTDTQYF	TRBV5-1	TRBJ2-3	NA	NA
TGTGCCACCTCTTCTAGCGGGGGGGCCGGTGAGACCCAGTACTTC	CATSSSGGAGETQYF	TRBV10-3	TRBJ2-5	TRBD2	NA
TGTGCCAGCAGCCCCCGGGACAGGGTAATAGATACGCAGTATTTT	CASSPRDRVIDTQYF	TRBV27	TRBJ2-3	TRBD1	NA
TGCGCCAGCACCCTCACAGGGGGCGCTGATACTGAAGCTTTCTTT	CASTLTGGADTEAFF	TRBV5-1	TRBJ1-1	TRBD1	NA
TGTGCCAGCAGCTCAAAGGGACAGACTAAAACGTCCCGAGTGCCCAACGTCCTGACTTTC	CASSSKGQTKTSRVPNVLTF	TRBV28	TRBJ2-6	TRBD1	NA
TGTGCCAGTTCGCAGCAAGAGACCCAGTACTTC	CASSQQETQYF	TRBV6-5	TRBJ2-5	NA	NA
TGCGCCAGCAGCTTGTCCCTAGCGGGACCTTCTACCACAGATACGCAGTATTTT	CASSLSLAGPSTTDTQYF	TRBV5-1	TRBJ2-3	TRBD2	NA
TGTGCCAGCAGCGTAAATACCGGGACTAGCGGACAAGAGACCCAGTACTTC	CASSVNTGTSGQETQYF	TRBV9	TRBJ2-5	TRBD2	NA
TGTGCCAGTAGTTCCTGGACTCTTAGCACAGATACGCAGTATTTT	CASSSWTLSTDTQYF	TRBV19	TRBJ2-3	NA	NA
TGCGCCAGCAGCTTGGGGACTAGCGGGGGCACTAGCACAGATACGCAGTATTTT	CASSLGTSGGTSTDTQYF	TRBV5-1	TRBJ2-3	TRBD2	NA